These T cell receptor beta chains were read from a single sample in a study of shared clonotypes between healthy human individuals. TCRdb's table, derived via immunoSEQ multiplex PCR, lists solely in-frame clones and lacks some. The sample contains under 600,000 clones, nearly 98% of which appear only once. What was sequenced was naive CD8+ T cells sorted from blood. The receptors shown here come from a young man in good health. The CDR3 runs from the conserved cysteine through the conserved F or W. D genes are given only for firm matches. Rows give clone size only sometimes, using once, few, many, or a class for an expanded clone.

NA,TRBV14,NA,TRBJ2-7,CASSYRRTYEQYF,TGTGCCAGCAGCTATAGGAGAACCTACGAGCAGTACTTC
TRBD2,TRBV11-2,NA,TRBJ2-7,CASSLVTPSGSLYEQYF,TGTGCCAGCAGCTTAGTAACCCCTAGCGGGAGTTTATACGAGCAGTACTTC
NA,TRBV28,NA,TRBJ2-5,CASSLQDSYETQYF,TGTGCCAGCAGTTTACAGGACAGTTATGAGACCCAGTACTTC
TRBD2,TRBV27,NA,TRBJ2-7,CASFSGGAKYEQYF,TGTGCCAGCTTCAGCGGGGGGGCTAAGTACGAGCAGTACTTC
NA,TRBV18,NA,TRBJ2-5,CASSPQETQYF,TGTGCCAGCTCACCACAAGAGACCCAGTACTTC
NA,TRBV5-5,NA,TRBJ1-1,CASSLTSEAFF,TGTGCCAGCAGCTTAACGTCTGAAGCTTTCTTT
NA,TRBV7-2,NA,TRBJ2-1,CASSPTERNEQFF,TGTGCCAGCAGCCCCACCGAGCGCAATGAGCAGTTCTTC
TRBD2,TRBV5-4,NA,TRBJ2-1,CASSFGTNNEQFF,TGTGCCAGCAGCTTTGGGACTAACAATGAGCAGTTCTTC
TRBD1,TRBV15,NA,TRBJ1-1,CATSRAHRGLTEAFF,TGTGCCACCAGCAGAGCACACAGGGGGCTCACTGAAGCTTTCTTT
NA,TRBV5-6,once,TRBJ2-2,CASSWGLAGELFF,TGTGCCAGCAGCTGGGGACTCGCCGGGGAGCTGTTTTTT
TRBD1,TRBV23-1,NA,TRBJ1-5,CGTGPAVGYSNQPQHF,TGCGGGACAGGGCCCGCCGTTGGTTATAGCAATCAGCCCCAGCATTTT
NA,TRBV5-1,NA,TRBJ2-2,CASSFFGRNTGELFF,TGCGCCAGCAGCTTTTTTGGGCGTAACACCGGGGAGCTGTTTTTT
TRBD1,TRBV28,once,TRBJ2-5,CASSLLGQGAQETQYF,TGTGCCAGCAGTTTATTGGGACAGGGGGCCCAAGAGACCCAGTACTTC
TRBD2,TRBV7-6,NA,TRBJ2-5,CASSFHPGEGLQETQYF,TGTGCCAGCAGCTTCCACCCCGGGGAGGGACTGCAAGAGACCCAGTACTTC
TRBD2,TRBV18,once,TRBJ2-1,CASSPKRLAGGDNEQFF,TGTGCCAGCTCACCCAAGAGACTAGCGGGAGGGGACAATGAGCAGTTCTTC
NA,TRBV27,NA,TRBJ2-1,CASTKVRDTYNEQFF,TGTGCCAGCACCAAAGTCCGGGACACATACAATGAGCAGTTCTTC
NA,TRBV29-1,NA,TRBJ2-7,CSVGWESSYEQYF,TGCAGCGTTGGGTGGGAAAGCTCCTACGAGCAGTACTTC
NA,TRBV7-9,once,TRBJ1-1,CASSPILVVRNTEAFF,TGTGCCAGCAGCCCGATTTTAGTGGTCAGGAACACTGAAGCTTTCTTT
NA,TRBV28,few,TRBJ2-1,CASSLWGLQRHEQFF,TGTGCCAGCAGTTTATGGGGACTCCAAAGGCATGAGCAGTTCTTC
NA,TRBV9,NA,TRBJ1-5,CASSVEGGNQPQHF,TGTGCCAGCAGCGTAGAGGGGGGAAATCAGCCCCAGCATTTT
TRBD1,TRBV6-5,NA,TRBJ2-1,CASKGQLTNEQFF,TGTGCCAGCAAGGGACAGCTCACTAATGAGCAGTTCTTC
NA,TRBV29-1,NA,TRBJ2-5,CSVESATPTQETQYF,TGCAGCGTTGAGAGCGCAACTCCAACCCAAGAGACCCAGTACTTC
NA,TRBV14,NA,TRBJ1-1,CASSQVKGLNTEAFF,TGTGCCAGCAGCCAAGTTAAGGGGTTGAACACTGAAGCTTTCTTT
TRBD1,TRBV4-1,NA,TRBJ2-7,CASSQGLKGASEQYF,TGCGCCAGCAGCCAAGGGCTCAAGGGGGCGAGTGAGCAGTACTTC
NA,TRBV29-1,NA,TRBJ2-7,CSVPSGVNNEQYF,TGCAGCGTCCCATCCGGGGTTAATAACGAGCAGTACTTC
NA,TRBV7-9,NA,TRBJ2-5,CASSQTYGTKETQYF,TGTGCCAGCAGCCAGACATACGGGACAAAAGAGACCCAGTACTTC
TRBD1,TRBV11-2,NA,TRBJ1-2,CASSLGTGANYGYTF,TGTGCCAGCAGCCTCGGGACAGGAGCTAACTATGGCTACACCTTC
NA,TRBV6-4,NA,TRBJ1-5,CASSSGAHQPQHF,TGTGCCAGCAGCTCCGGGGCCCACCAGCCCCAGCATTTT
NA,TRBV7-3,NA,TRBJ2-3,CASSLNPPDTQYF,TGTGCCAGCAGCTTAAACCCCCCAGATACGCAGTATTTT
NA,TRBV2,NA,TRBJ1-1,CASSEVGGGTEAFF,TGTGCCAGCAGTGAGGTCGGGGGCGGCACTGAAGCTTTCTTT
NA,TRBV6-1,NA,TRBJ1-1,CASSGWWAGGTEAFF,TGTGCCAGCAGTGGTTGGTGGGCCGGGGGCACTGAAGCTTTCTTT
TRBD1,TRBV5-5,NA,TRBJ2-7,CASSSPGQKPYEQYF,TGTGCCAGCAGCTCGCCGGGACAGAAACCCTACGAGCAGTACTTC
TRBD2,TRBV29-1,NA,TRBJ2-7,CSVEDPAGGPNEQYF,TGCAGCGTTGAAGATCCGGCGGGAGGGCCGAACGAGCAGTACTTC
NA,TRBV19,NA,TRBJ1-1,CASRLGTEAFF,TGTGCCAGTAGGCTGGGCACTGAAGCTTTCTTT
NA,TRBV2,NA,TRBJ1-2,CASDTGPNYGYTF,TGTGCCAGCGATACAGGGCCGAACTATGGCTACACCTTC
TRBD2,TRBV7-9,NA,TRBJ2-1,CASSHQRDPYNEQFF,TGTGCCAGCAGCCATCAGCGGGACCCCTACAATGAGCAGTTCTTC
NA,TRBV2,NA,TRBJ2-1,CASSEWDLGKNEQFF,TGTGCCAGCAGTGAGTGGGACCTCGGGAAGAATGAGCAGTTCTTC
TRBD2,TRBV4-1,NA,TRBJ2-7,CASSRGLAVYEQYF,TGCGCCAGCAGCCGGGGACTAGCTGTCTACGAGCAGTACTTC
TRBD1,TRBV5-4,NA,TRBJ1-2,CASSPGTGNFYGYTF,TGTGCCAGCAGCCCCGGGACAGGCAACTTCTATGGCTACACCTTC
TRBD2,TRBV20-1,NA,TRBJ2-7,CKPAGEYEQYF,TGCAAGCCTGCGGGGGAGTACGAGCAGTACTTC
TRBD2,TRBV5-1,NA,TRBJ2-7,CASSLRTSGRGYEQYF,TGCGCCAGCAGCTTGCGGACTAGCGGGAGGGGCTACGAGCAGTACTTC
TRBD1,TRBV11-2,NA,TRBJ2-7,CASSLSGTAIDYEQYF,TGTGCCAGCAGCTTATCAGGGACAGCCATTGACTACGAGCAGTACTTC
TRBD2,TRBV7-8,once,TRBJ2-5,CASSWTSLVETQYF,TGTGCCAGCAGCTGGACTAGTTTGGTTGAGACCCAGTACTTC
TRBD1,TRBV29-1,NA,TRBJ2-7,CSVVGTGAYEQYF,TGCAGCGTTGTTGGGACAGGGGCTTACGAGCAGTACTTC
TRBD1,TRBV4-1,once,TRBJ1-5,CASSQLDRVRQPQHF,TGCGCCAGCAGCCAACTAGACAGGGTGCGGCAGCCCCAGCATTTT
NA,TRBV7-9,NA,TRBJ2-1,CASIDPGAYNEQFF,TGTGCCAGCATCGATCCCGGGGCCTACAATGAGCAGTTCTTC
NA,TRBV9,NA,TRBJ2-3,CASSVTADTQYF,TGTGCCAGCAGCGTTACCGCAGATACGCAGTATTTT
NA,TRBV27,NA,TRBJ2-2,CASSYTRTGELFF,TGTGCCAGCAGTTACACGAGGACCGGGGAGCTGTTTTTT
NA,TRBV15,once,TRBJ2-7,CATSRSRHLGAAYEQYF,TGTGCCACCAGCAGAAGCCGTCATTTGGGAGCTGCCTACGAGCAGTACTTC
TRBD2,TRBV6-6,NA,TRBJ2-1,CASRESGASYNEQFF,TGTGCCAGCAGAGAAAGCGGGGCCTCCTACAATGAGCAGTTCTTC
NA,TRBV2,NA,TRBJ2-7,CASSEGEERFSYEQYF,TGTGCCAGCAGTGAGGGTGAGGAGAGGTTCTCCTACGAGCAGTACTTC
TRBD1,TRBV7-9,NA,TRBJ2-2,CASSSTGDLGELFF,TGTGCCAGCAGCAGTACAGGGGACCTCGGGGAGCTGTTTTTT
TRBD2,TRBV19,NA,TRBJ2-1,CASSTGLAGLGNEQFF,TGTGCCAGTAGTACGGGACTAGCGGGATTGGGTAATGAGCAGTTCTTC
NA,TRBV4-2,NA,TRBJ2-1,CASSQDPASANEQFF,TGTGCCAGCAGCCAAGATCCCGCTAGCGCCAATGAGCAGTTCTTC